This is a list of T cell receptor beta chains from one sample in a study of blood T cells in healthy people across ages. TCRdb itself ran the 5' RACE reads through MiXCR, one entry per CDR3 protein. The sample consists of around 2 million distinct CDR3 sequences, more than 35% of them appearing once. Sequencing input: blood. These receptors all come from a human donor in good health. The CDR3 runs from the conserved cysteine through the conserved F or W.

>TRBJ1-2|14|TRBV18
CASSPWKEMGGYTF
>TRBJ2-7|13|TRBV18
CASSPPTTYEQYF
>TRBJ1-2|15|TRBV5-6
CASSKDRTGYYGYTF
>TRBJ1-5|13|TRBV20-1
CSAPGLPNQPQHF
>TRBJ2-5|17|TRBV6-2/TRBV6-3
CASSYSLYGQGEETQYF
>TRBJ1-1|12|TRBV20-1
CSPRGQYTEAFF
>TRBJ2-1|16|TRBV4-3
CASSQVGYSSYNEQFF
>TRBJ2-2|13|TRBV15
CATTEGYTGELFF
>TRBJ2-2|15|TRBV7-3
CASSPTSGGFGELFF
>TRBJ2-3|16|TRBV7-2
CASSLVLAGASDTQYF
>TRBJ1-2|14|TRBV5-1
CASSASSERYGYTF
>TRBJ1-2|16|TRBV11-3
CASSLELDLPNYGYTF
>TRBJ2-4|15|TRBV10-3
CAISEYREAKNIQYF
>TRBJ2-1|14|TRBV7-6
CASSLGTRGCEQFF
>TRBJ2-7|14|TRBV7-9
CASSAPRSGDEQYF
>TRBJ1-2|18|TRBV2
CASSVGLGFSPRDYGYTF
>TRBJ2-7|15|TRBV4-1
CASSQEMHSSYEQYF
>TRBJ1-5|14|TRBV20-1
CSARADSRGQPQHF
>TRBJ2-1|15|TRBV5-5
CASSLGPSSGNEQFF
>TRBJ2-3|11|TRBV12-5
CASGREDTQYF
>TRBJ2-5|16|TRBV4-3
CASSQGPQDSLGTQYF
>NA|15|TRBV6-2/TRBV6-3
CASSPPRDRGYEQYF
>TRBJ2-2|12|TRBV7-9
CASQAPSGELFF
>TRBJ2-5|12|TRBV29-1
CSVRQVQETQYF
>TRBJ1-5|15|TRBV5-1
CASSLGGANYQPQHF
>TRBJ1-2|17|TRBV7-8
CASSSGWERGANYGYTF
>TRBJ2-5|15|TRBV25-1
CASSDKILGSETQYF
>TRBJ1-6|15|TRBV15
CATSRDRERNSPLHF
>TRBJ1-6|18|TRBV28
CASSRESLRTRNNSPLHF
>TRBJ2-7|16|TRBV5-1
CASSGTMDGPIYEQYF
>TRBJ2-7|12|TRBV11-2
CAISFGAYEQYF
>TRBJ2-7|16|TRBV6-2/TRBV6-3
CASLDSASTYSYEQYF
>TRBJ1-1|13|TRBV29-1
CSVEPQGGTEAFF
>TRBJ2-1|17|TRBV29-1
CSVTGFWDLSSYNEQFF